This section outlines one TCR beta chain sequence together with its context. This entry belongs to a study of patients and donors after allogeneic stem cell transplantation. V was pared by 4 bases and J by 8 bases, with 18 bases between. The CDR3 covers 14 residues. In germline, CDR1 is SGHRS, CDR2 YFSETQ. TCRdb reanalysed the RT-PCR reads using MiXCR and keeps one entry per CDR3 protein. The sample shows over 30,000 distinct CDR3 sequences, more than 35% of them seen only once. The sequence was collected from a human donor who was either an allogeneic HSCT recipient or a stem cell or donor lymphocyte infusion donor (not recorded which). It is not recorded whose cells these are; they may come from a transplant donor. Material: blood, either unsorted or a sorted T cell fraction (not recorded which). This chain joins TRBV5-1 and TRBJ1-2; no reliable D call. The chain's CDR3 is CASSPTGSAGGYTF. The CDR3 region has the DNA TGCGCCAGCAGCCCAACCGGGAGCGCGGGAGGCTACACCTTC.